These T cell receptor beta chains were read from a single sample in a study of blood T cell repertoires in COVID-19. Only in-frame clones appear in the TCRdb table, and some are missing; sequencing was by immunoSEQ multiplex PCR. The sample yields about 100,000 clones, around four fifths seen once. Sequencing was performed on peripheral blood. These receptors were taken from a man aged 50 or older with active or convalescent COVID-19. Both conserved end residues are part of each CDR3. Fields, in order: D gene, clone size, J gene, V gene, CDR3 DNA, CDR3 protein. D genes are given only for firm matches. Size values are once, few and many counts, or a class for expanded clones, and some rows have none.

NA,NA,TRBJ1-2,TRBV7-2,TGTGCCAGCAGCTTATCTCAGGAAATCTATGGCTACACCTTC,CASSLSQEIYGYTF
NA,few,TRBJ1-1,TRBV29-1,TGCAGCGTTGGGGTAGGGGTGAACACTGAAGCTTTCTTT,CSVGVGVNTEAFF
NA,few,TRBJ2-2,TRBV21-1,TGTGCCAGCAGCAAGGGACAGGGGAGCACCGGGGAGCTGTTTTTT,CASSKGQGSTGELFF
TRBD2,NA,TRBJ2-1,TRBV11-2,TGTGCCAGCAGCCAGGGACTAGCGGGCCGGAATGAGCAGTTCTTC,CASSQGLAGRNEQFF
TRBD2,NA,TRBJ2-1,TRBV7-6,TGTGCCAGCAGCTCCCCCGCGGGAGGTTACAATGAGCAGTTCTTC,CASSSPAGGYNEQFF
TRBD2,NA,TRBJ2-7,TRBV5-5,TGTGCCAGCAGCCCGCGGGGGGGGGAAGACGAGCAGTACTTC,CASSPRGGEDEQYF
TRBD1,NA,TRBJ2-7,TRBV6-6,TGTGCCAGCAGTTACGGACAGGGGGCCTACGAGCAGTACTTC,CASSYGQGAYEQYF
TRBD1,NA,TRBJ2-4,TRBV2,TGTGCCAGCAGCTGGACAGGGGGCAACAAAAACATTCAGTACTTC,CASSWTGGNKNIQYF
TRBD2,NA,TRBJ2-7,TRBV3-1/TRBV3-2,TGTGCCAGCAGCCAGGGACTAGCGGGAGCAGGCGAGCAGTACTTC,CASSQGLAGAGEQYF
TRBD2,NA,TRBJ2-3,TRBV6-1,TGTGCCAGCAGTGACAGACTAGCGGGAGGGCCGGGAGATACGCAGTATTTT,CASSDRLAGGPGDTQYF
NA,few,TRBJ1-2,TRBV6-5,TGTGCCAGCATATATCTAGAGGGGGTAAACTATGGCTACACCTTC,CASIYLEGVNYGYTF
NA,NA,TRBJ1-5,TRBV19,TGTGCCAGTAGTACGAGACAGAATAGCAATCAGCCCCAGCATTTT,CASSTRQNSNQPQHF
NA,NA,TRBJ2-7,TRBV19,TGTGCCAGTAGTAATGGGAGGAGCTCCTACGAGCAGTACTTC,CASSNGRSSYEQYF
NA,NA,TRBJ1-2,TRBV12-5,TGTGCTAGTGGTTTGGTACTGGATGGCTACACCTTC,CASGLVLDGYTF
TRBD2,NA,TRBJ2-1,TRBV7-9,TGTGCCAGCAGCTTAATCGGGACGGGAGGGTACAATGAGCAGTTCTTC,CASSLIGTGGYNEQFF
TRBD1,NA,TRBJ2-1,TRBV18,TGTGCCAGCTCACCAAAACAGGGGTCCTACAATGAGCAGTTCTTC,CASSPKQGSYNEQFF
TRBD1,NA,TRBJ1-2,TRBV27,TGTGCCAGCAGGCCCCGACAGGGGGGTGGCTACACCTTC,CASRPRQGGGYTF
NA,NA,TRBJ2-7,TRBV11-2,TGTGCCAGCAGCTTAGGGCCAGGGTACGAGCAGTACTTC,CASSLGPGYEQYF
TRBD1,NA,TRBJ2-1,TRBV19,TGTGCCACGACAGGGTGGGGTGAGCAGTTCTTC,CATTGWGEQFF
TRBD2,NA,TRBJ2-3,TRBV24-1,TGTGCCACCAGTGATTCACTAACTAGCGCAGATACGCAGTATTTT,CATSDSLTSADTQYF
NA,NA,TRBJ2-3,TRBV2,TGTGCCAGCACCGGACTAAGCGGGACAGATACGCAGTATTTT,CASTGLSGTDTQYF
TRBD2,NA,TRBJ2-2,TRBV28,TGTGCCAGCAGATCCGGGACTAGCGGGAGTAATGGGGAGCTGTTTTTT,CASRSGTSGSNGELFF
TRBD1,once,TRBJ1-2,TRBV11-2,TGTGCCAGCAGCTTAGAGAGGGGACAGGGTGGTGGCTACACCTTC,CASSLERGQGGGYTF
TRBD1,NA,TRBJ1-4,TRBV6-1,TGTGCCAGCAGTGGGACCGACAGGGGGTCTGCAACTAATGAAAAACTGTTTTTT,CASSGTDRGSATNEKLFF